These 20 T cell receptor beta chains were sequenced from one sample in a study of cytomegalovirus exposure and HLA in healthy donors. Assay used: immunoSEQ multiplex PCR; TCRdb lists only in-frame clones, some missing. The table includes 150,000 to 200,000 clones, approximately 86% detected once. Sequenced material: PBMCs. Every receptor here comes from a man aged 18 to 29 in good health and CMV-seropositive.

This chain links TRBV18 with TRBJ2-7, with D perhaps TRBD1 (5 bases). The CDR3 is 14 amino acids. Germline assignment: CDR1 KGHSH and CDR2 LQKENI. The V and J ends lost 3 bases and 7 bases respectively, with 16 bases between them. This CDR3 reads CASSPSRETWEQYF. The CDR3, as DNA: TGTGCCAGCTCACCGAGCAGGGAAACTTGGGAGCAGTACTTC. The complete variable domain, with remaining parts taken from reference TRBV18 and TRBJ2-7, reads NAGVMQNPRHLVRRRGQEARLRCSPMKGHSHVYWYRQLPEEGLKFMVYLQKENIIDESGMPKERFSAEFPKEGPSILRIQQVVRGDSAAYFCASSPSRETWEQYFGPGTRLTVT.

This rearrangement joins TRBV6-4 to TRBJ2-3, with TRBD2 identical over 10 bases. From germline, CDR1 is MRHNA and CDR2 SNTAGT. Trimming took 0 bases from V and 3 from J; bases not matched to a gene: 0. This CDR3 is built from 15 residues. In DNA form, the CDR3 reads TGTGCCAGCAGTGACTCGGGACTAGCGACAGATACGCAGTATTTT. Translated: CASSDSGLATDTQYF.

The genes are TRBV5-1 and TRBJ2-7; D remains unclear. Germline V lookup: CDR1 SGHRS, CDR2 YFSETQ. With 5 bases removed from V and 4 bases from J, the gap between germline ends came to 13 bases. The CDR3 spans 13 residues. DNA of the CDR3: TGCGCCAGCAGGGATTGGAGAACTTACGAGCAGTACTTC. Translation gives CASRDWRTYEQYF.

The chain recombines TRBV2 with TRBJ1-1; D is unresolved. Germline V gene data show CDR1 as SNHLY and CDR2 as FYNNEI. V shed 7 bases and J shed 2 bases, with 5 bases lying between them. The CDR3 consists of 11 residues. CDR3 sequence (DNA): TGTGCCAGCAATAGTAACACTGAAGCTTTCTTT. Amino acids: CASNSNTEAFF.

The chain couples TRBV19 to TRBJ1-5; no clear D. V was shortened by 4 bases and J by 4 bases, with 8 bases between the two germline ends. The CDR3 covers 13 residues. CDR1 and CDR2 (germline): LNHDA, SQIVND (reference sequence). This CDR3 is CASSTRLNQPQHF. CDR3 DNA sequence: TGTGCCAGTAGTACCAGGTTGAATCAGCCCCAGCATTTT.

This chain links TRBV19 with TRBJ2-3, with TRBD2 as a possible D gene (6 bases). The V and J ends lost 10 bases and 0 bases respectively, with 14 bases between them. Germline V CDR1 and CDR2: LNHDA, SQIVND (reference sequence). The CDR3 contains 14 residues. The CDR3 region has the DNA TGTGCCAAGCCCCTGGCGGGGAGCACAGATACGCAGTATTTT. Its protein product is CAKPLAGSTDTQYF. Full variable domain (missing parts from reference TRBV19 and TRBJ2-3): DGGITQSPKYLFRKEGQNVTLSCEQNLNHDAMYWYRQDPGQGLRLIYYSQIVNDFQKGDIAEGYSVSREKKESFPLTVTSAQKNPTAFYLCAKPLAGSTDTQYFGPGTRLTVL.

This chain links TRBV9 with TRBJ2-1; 7 positions match TRBD2. CDR1 is SGDLS and CDR2 is YYNGEE in the germline V gene. The CDR3 runs 14 residues. V lost 4 bases to trimming and J lost 5 bases; unmatched junction nucleotides: 6. CDR3 in amino acids: CASSPRGTNNEQFF. CDR3 DNA: TGTGCCAGCAGCCCCCGGGGGACTAACAATGAGCAGTTCTTC.

The chain employs TRBV18 and TRBJ2-7, with 8 bases that match TRBD1. The V gene end was trimmed by 6 bases and the J gene end by 6 bases; junction bases not matched to a gene: 10. The CDR3 consists of 14 residues. Germline V gene lookup returns CDR1 KGHSH and CDR2 LQKENI. The CDR3 DNA is TGTGCCAGCTCTCCCGGACAGGGTCTTCCCGAGCAGTACTTC. This codes for CASSPGQGLPEQYF.

This sequence joins TRBV6-1 and TRBJ1-2; TRBD1 is a possible D gene (5 bases). The V gene lost 2 bases and the J gene lost 1 base, with 14 bases spanning the gap. The CDR3 sequence is 16 residues long. The germline V gene has CDR1 MNHNS and CDR2 SASEGT. The CDR3 loop is CASSEIPGGINYGYTF. CDR3 bases: TGTGCCAGCAGTGAAATCCCGGGGGGTATTAACTATGGCTACACCTTC.

This sequence joins TRBV11-2 and TRBJ1-1; D is undetermined. V lost 3 bases, J lost 0 bases, and 11 bases lay in between. The CDR3 covers 15 residues. Germline V gene data show CDR1 as SGHAT and CDR2 as FQNNGV. CDR3 in amino acids: CASSLGRSMNTEAFF. In DNA form, the CDR3 reads TGTGCCAGCAGCTTGGGGAGGAGCATGAACACTGAAGCTTTCTTT.

The chain employs TRBV29-1 and TRBJ2-7, with TRBD1 identical over 7 bases. Germline CDR1 is SQVTM and CDR2 is ANQGSEA. V lost 7 bases to trimming and J lost 5 bases; unmatched junction nucleotides: 8. The CDR3 extends over 12 amino acids. CDR3 DNA sequence: TGCAGCGGGCTGACAGGGTTTGACGAGCAGTACTTC. The encoded protein is CSGLTGFDEQYF.

This clone was recorded only once. The chain combines TRBV5-1 with TRBJ1-2; D is ambiguous. The CDR3 runs 17 residues. Deletions cut 4 bases from V and 0 bases from J, with 19 bases between. Looked up from germline, CDR1 is SGHRS and CDR2 is YFSETQ. CDR3 sequence: CASSLALVSDPNYGYTF. CDR3 nucleotides: TGCGCCAGCAGCCTGGCCCTGGTCAGCGATCCTAACTATGGCTACACCTTC.

The rearrangement joins TRBV4-3 to TRBJ1-1; D uncertain. Germline V gives CDR1 LGHNA, CDR2 YSLEER. The CDR3 extends over 13 amino acids. V was cut by 0 bases and J by 7 bases, with 9 bases left in between. CDR3 coding DNA: TGCGCCAGCAGCCAAGATGCAGGAGGTGAAGCTTTCTTT. It is translated as CASSQDAGGEAFF.

V gene TRBV2 combines with J gene TRBJ1-2, with D hard to call. The V end lost 3 bases, the J end lost 1 base, and 15 bases lay between the germline ends. CDR1 SNHLY and CDR2 FYNNEI come from the germline V gene. CDR3 length: 16 amino acids. The CDR3 loop is CASSDSGLRLNYGYTF. CDR3 nucleotide sequence: TGTGCCAGCAGTGATTCAGGCTTACGCCTTAACTATGGCTACACCTTC.

This clone appeared a single time. The chain links TRBV7-2 to TRBJ2-1, with 7 bases aligning to TRBD2. The CDR3 consists of 17 residues. V gave up 3 bases and J gave up 0 bases; unmatched junction bases: 8. Germline V gives CDR1 SGHTA, CDR2 FQGNSA. This chain's CDR3 is CASSLREGSGSYNEQFF. The CDR3 nucleotides read TGTGCCAGCAGCTTGAGGGAGGGTAGCGGCTCCTACAATGAGCAGTTCTTC.

This chain joins TRBV6-1 and TRBJ1-2; 12 bases fit TRBD1. Losses at the gene ends were 8 bases for V and 7 bases for J; bases not matched to a gene: 8. Germline assignment: CDR1 MNHNS and CDR2 SASEGT. The CDR3 consists of 14 residues. DNA of the CDR3: TGTGCCAGCTCCGGGGACAGGGGGCTGATTGGCTACACCTTC. It encodes CASSGDRGLIGYTF.

V usage is TRBV7-2 and J usage is TRBJ2-7; 10 bases fit TRBD1. CDR3 size: 14 residues. The germline gives CDR1 SGHTA, CDR2 FQGNSA. Trimming removed 4 bases from V and 3 bases from J; junction bases left unmatched: 3. In DNA, the CDR3 is TGTGCCAGCAGCTGGGACAGGGGAAACTACGAGCAGTACTTC. Translation: CASSWDRGNYEQYF. Based on the CDR3 plus reference TRBV7-2 and TRBJ2-7, the full variable domain is GAGVSQSPSNKVTEKGKDVELRCDPISGHTALYWYRQSLGQGLEFLIYFQGNSAPDKSGLPSDRFSAERTGGSVSTLTIQRTQQEDSAVYLCASSWDRGNYEQYFGPGTRLTVT.

This chain uses TRBV4-1 with TRBJ2-1; TRBD1 is a possible D gene (5 bases). The V gene's germline CDR1 is MGHRA and CDR2 YSYEKL. The CDR3 runs 13 residues. Trimming left V 0 bases short and J 7 bases short, with 7 bases between. The CDR3 here is CASSQDRVNEQFF. Written as DNA, the CDR3 is TGCGCCAGCAGCCAAGACAGGGTTAATGAGCAGTTCTTC.

V gene TRBV29-1 combines with J gene TRBJ1-1; D gene ambiguous. Deletions cut 6 bases from V and 2 bases from J, with 13 bases between. In germline, CDR1 is SQVTM, CDR2 ANQGSEA. The CDR3 consists of 13 residues. CDR3 sequence reads: CSVYSSVNTEAFF. In nucleotides, the CDR3 is TGCAGCGTGTACAGTTCCGTAAACACTGAAGCTTTCTTT.

This chain joins TRBV28 and TRBJ1-2; tentative D call: TRBD1 (6 bases). The V gene lost 5 bases and the J gene lost 2 bases, with 12 bases spanning the gap. Germline V gene sequence: CDR1 MDHEN, CDR2 SYDVKM. The CDR3 sequence is 14 residues long. The chain's CDR3 is CASSQPDRNYGYTF. The CDR3, as DNA: TGTGCCAGCAGTCAGCCGGACAGAAACTATGGCTACACCTTC.